The TCR beta chain described here comes from a study of cytomegalovirus exposure and HLA in healthy donors. The CDR3 totals 11 residues. Separate from the 666-subject first cohort was the roughly 130-subject validation cohort, to which the donors belonged. The table came from immunoSEQ multiplex PCR; TCRdb's copy has only in-frame clones and leaves some out. The table includes about 340,000 clones, roughly 90% detected once. This sequence originates from a woman under 30 in good health and CMV-seronegative. Material: PBMCs. The rearrangement links TRBV6-7 to TRBJ2-7, with D perhaps TRBD1 or TRBD2 (5 bases each). TRBV6-7 is identified as an open reading frame with a role that is uncertain. CDR3 sequence (DNA): TGTGCCAGCACCTCCGTAAGGGAGTCAGGGGTC. Protein: CASTSVRESGV.